The T cell receptor (beta chain) described here comes from a study of radiotherapy plus CTLA-4 blockade in lung cancer. Study-wide background: Objective responses were documented in about 18% of patients, with disease control in around 30%. Study results and limitations: Strongest reported response predictors: early blood clone changes and post-radiation interferon-beta.

This CDR3 region has 14 residues. Germline V gene sequence: CDR1 SGHDT, CDR2 YYEEEE. Trimming shortened V by 2 bases and J by 1 base, and 10 bases separated the two germline ends. Enrolled patients, whose metastatic non-small-cell lung cancer was chemo-refractory, received focal radiation plus CTLA-4 blockade with ipilimumab. Repertoires were generated with immunoSEQ multiplex PCR, while TCRdb's copy carries only in-frame clones and drops some. This table holds 70,000 to 95,000 clones, around 87% found once. A note on this clone: The antigen is unknown.

This clonotype was obtained from a human donor with non-small cell lung cancer that progressed on radiotherapy plus ipilimumab. The chain carries TRBV5-6 and TRBJ2-7; no clear D gene. The sample was peripheral blood, taken from a patient treated with radiotherapy plus ipilimumab. The CDR3 nucleotides read TGTGCCAGCAGCTTTGTCCGCAGTTCCTACGAGCAGTACTTC. This sequence encodes CASSFVRSSYEQYF.